This T cell receptor beta chain was sequenced for a study of response to subunit inactivated influenza vaccine listed by TCRdb under 2018. At the level of the whole study: Deep quantitative profiling of the T cell receptor repertoire was used in the study to follow responses to a trivalent subunit inactivated influenza vaccine.

Remarks on this clonotype: Its antigen is still unknown. One base away there is no much larger clone; base qualities are not given.

Overall results and qualifications from the work: The authors proposed that each seasonal influenza vaccination may bring in only a limited number of new T cells.

The library was obtained by RT-PCR. Sequencing used an Illumina HiSeq 2500. TCRdb reprocessed the public reads (quality trimming at Q25 with fastp, clone calling with MiXCR) and kept in-frame beta chains. Rows with a matching CDR3 protein are joined into one entry that keeps the most common DNA and genes. This sample is represented by 650,000 to 850,000 distinct CDR3 sequences; 11% to 15% of them were singletons. Together, the top ten hold around 6.5% of the sample. V is pared back by 7 bases and J by 4 bases, with 8 bases lying between the germline termini. Including the terminal cysteine and phenylalanine, the CDR3 comprises 11 residues. Of all the DNA, just the CDR3 is kept, 33 bases in frame from base 1. The germline V gene provides CDR1 MNHEY and CDR2 SVGAGI.

The sequenced sample was PBMCs from blood, obtained 14 to 15 days before vaccination. The chain links TRBV6-5 with TRBJ2-7; the D gene is not confidently resolved. The TCR was taken from a man aged 45-65 years who received an inactivated influenza vaccine. Donor details come from another sample of the same person, matched by shared clones. The CDR3 here reads CASKFSYEQYF. The DNA reads as follows: TGTGCCAGCAAATTTAGTTACGAGCAGTACTTC.